The 30 T cell receptor beta chains presented below share a single source sample, sequenced in a study of blood T cell repertoires in COVID-19. Some clones are missing from TCRdb's copy, which holds only in-frame ones; the method was immunoSEQ multiplex PCR. This sample has about 91,000 clones, with 80% to 90% found just once. The sequenced material came from peripheral blood. These TCRs come from a woman aged 70-85 years with acute or convalescent COVID-19.

The sample holds one count of this clone. DNA of the CDR3: TGTGCCAGTAGCGACGTGGGCGCAGATACGCAGTATTTT. This sequence encodes CASSDVGADTQYF. The J gene is TRBJ2-3, the V gene TRBV18, with D possibly being TRBD2 (5 bases). From germline, CDR1 is KGHSH and CDR2 LQKENI. V lost 9 bases and J 4 bases, leaving 14 bases between the germline ends. This CDR3 spans 13 amino acids.

This rearrangement joins TRBV10-1 to TRBJ2-1; possibly TRBD2 for D (5 bases). Per germline, CDR1 WNHNN and CDR2 SYGVQD (reference sequence). With 3 bases removed from V and 5 bases from J, the gap between germline ends came to 11 bases. This CDR3 has 14 amino acids. CDR3 coding DNA: TGCGCCAGCAGTGAACAGCGGAACAACAATGAGCAGTTCTTC. It is translated as CASSEQRNNNEQFF.

V and J are TRBV29-1 and TRBJ2-1, with TRBD1 matching 7 bases. The germline V gene encodes CDR1 SQVTM and CDR2 ANQGSEA. The CDR3 sequence is 15 residues long. V lost 5 bases and J lost 5; bases outside the gene matches: 12. Here the CDR3 DNA reads TGCAGCGTTCTGGACAGGAGCCTTGGAAACAATGAGCAGTTCTTC. This encodes CSVLDRSLGNNEQFF.

V is TRBV29-1 and J is TRBJ2-7, with D possibly matching TRBD1 (6 bases). Germline V gene data show CDR1 as SQVTM and CDR2 as ANQGSEA. CDR3 length: 12 amino acids. Trimming took 4 bases from V and 5 from J, leaving 12 bases between them. CDR3 loop: CSVGTDRHEQYF. The CDR3 DNA follows: TGCAGCGTTGGGACAGACAGACACGAGCAGTACTTC.

This rearrangement joins TRBV24-1 to TRBJ1-1; 10 nucleotides line up with TRBD1. V trimming: 7 bases; J trimming: 1 base; junction bases outside the gene matches: 2. Germline V gene sequence: CDR1 KGHDR, CDR2 SFDVKD. The CDR3 is 14 residues long. This CDR3 is CATRGTGENTEAFF. In DNA form, the CDR3 reads TGTGCCACCAGGGGGACAGGGGAGAACACTGAAGCTTTCTTT.

The chain couples TRBV15 to TRBJ2-7; tentative D call: TRBD1 (5 bases). Germline V gene sequence: CDR1 LNHNV, CDR2 YYDKDF (reference sequence). CDR3 length: 13 amino acids. V was pared by 8 bases and J by 0 bases, with 11 bases between. The CDR3 spells CATGAGPSYEQYF. CDR3 DNA sequence: TGTGCCACCGGTGCAGGGCCCTCCTACGAGCAGTACTTC. Drawing the rest from reference TRBV15 and TRBJ2-7, the complete variable domain is DAMVIQNPRYQVTQFGKPVTLSCSQTLNHNVMYWYQQKSSQAPKLLFHYYDKDFNNEADTPDNFQSRRPNTSFCFLDIRSPGLGDTAMYLCATGAGPSYEQYFGPGTRLTVT.

The rearrangement joins TRBV18 to TRBJ2-2; TRBD2 matches 7 bases. V shed 6 bases, J shed 1 base, and the junction held 5 bases outside the gene matches. Germline V gene data show CDR1 as KGHSH and CDR2 as LQKENI. The CDR3 length is 15 residues. The chain's CDR3 is CASSRRGGNTGELFF. In DNA, the CDR3 is TGTGCCAGCTCCCGACGCGGGGGGAACACCGGGGAGCTGTTTTTT.

V usage is TRBV27 and J usage is TRBJ1-3, with TRBD1 as a possible D gene (6 bases). The germline V and J ends were trimmed by 2 bases and 3 bases, with 14 bases remaining between them. CDR3 length: 16 amino acids. CDR1 and CDR2 from the germline V gene are MNHEY and SMNVEV (reference sequence). The CDR3 region has the DNA TGTGCCAGCAGTTTAACCGGACAGCAGGGTGGAAACACCATATATTTT. Translated: CASSLTGQQGGNTIYF.

The genes are TRBV30 and TRBJ2-1; 12 bases are shared with TRBD2. Germline V gives CDR1 GTSNPN, CDR2 SVGIG (reference sequence). The V and J ends lost 4 bases and 1 base, in that order; junction bases with no gene match: 2. This CDR3 spans 15 amino acids. CDR3 sequence: CAWKTSGRSYNEQFF. CDR3 nucleotide sequence: TGTGCCTGGAAGACTAGCGGGAGATCCTACAATGAGCAGTTCTTC.

The genes are TRBV27 and TRBJ1-1; the D gene is possibly TRBD1 (6 bases). The CDR3 spans 16 residues. Trimming removed 2 bases from V and 4 bases from J, with 17 bases in between. Germline V gene data show CDR1 as MNHEY and CDR2 as SMNVEV (reference sequence). CDR3 nucleotides: TGTGCCAGCAGTTTAAGACCGACAGGTTTGGGCACTGAAGCTTTCTTT. The encoded protein is CASSLRPTGLGTEAFF.

The rearrangement links TRBV11-2 to TRBJ2-1, with 8 bases lining up with TRBD2. The V gene's germline CDR1 is SGHAT and CDR2 FQNNGV. The CDR3 extends over 14 amino acids. Germline trimming cut 2 bases from V and 9 bases from J; bases unmatched to any gene: 6. DNA for the CDR3: TGTGCCAGCAGCTTACGGCGGGGGGTTGCTGAGCAGTTCTTC. This codes for CASSLRRGVAEQFF.

J is TRBJ1-6 and V is TRBV3-1 (or the pseudogene TRBV3-2); D remains ambiguous. The CDR3 contains 15 residues. The V gene lost 0 bases and the J gene lost 7 bases, with 10 bases spanning the gap. The germline V gene encodes CDR1 LGHDT and CDR2 YNNKEL (reference sequence). The chain's CDR3 is CASSQDLGGNSPLHF. DNA of the CDR3: TGTGCCAGCAGCCAAGATTTGGGCGGGAATTCACCCCTCCACTTT.

There are a few counts of this clone. The J gene is TRBJ1-2, the V gene TRBV6-1; 7 bases fit TRBD1. The V segment lost 2 bases and the J segment 0 bases; nucleotides outside the gene matches: 0. Per the germline V gene, CDR1 is MNHNS and CDR2 is SASEGT. The CDR3 spans 14 residues. The CDR3 spells CASSEQGANYGYTF. In nucleotides, the CDR3 is TGTGCCAGCAGTGAACAGGGGGCTAACTATGGCTACACCTTC.

This chain connects TRBV19 to TRBJ2-1, with 9 bases matching TRBD1. Germline V lookup: CDR1 LNHDA, CDR2 SQIVND (reference sequence). The V segment lost 1 base and the J segment 5 bases; nucleotides outside the gene matches: 3. CDR3 length: 15 residues. In DNA, the CDR3 is TGTGCCAGTAGTATAGTGACAGGGGGTAACAATGAGCAGTTCTTC. This translates into CASSIVTGGNNEQFF.

This CDR3 is CASSEFLAGGSYEQYF. The CDR3 nucleotides read TGTGCCAGCAGTGAGTTCCTAGCGGGGGGATCCTACGAGCAGTACTTC. This chain joins TRBV6-1 and TRBJ2-7; 11 nucleotides line up with TRBD2. Germline loops: CDR1 MNHNS, CDR2 SASEGT. This CDR3 contains 16 residues. V lost 3 bases and J lost 1; bases outside the gene matches: 5.

The chain uses TRBV16 and TRBJ1-2; unclear D gene. Trimming removed 1 base from V and 1 base from J, with 10 bases in between. CDR1 KGHSY and CDR2 FQNENV come from the germline V gene. CDR3 size: 15 residues. CDR3 amino acids: CASSQFLEVNYGYTF. The CDR3 DNA reads TGTGCCAGCAGCCAATTTCTAGAAGTTAACTATGGCTACACCTTC.

In this sample, this clone turned up a few times. The rearrangement joins TRBV10-1 to TRBJ2-7; the D gene is possibly TRBD1 (5 bases). The CDR3 totals 13 residues. Germline V gene sequence: CDR1 WNHNN, CDR2 SYGVQD (reference sequence). V was pared by 4 bases and J by 2 bases, with 9 bases between. In DNA, the CDR3 is TGCGCCAGCAGTGGGACATACGCCTACGAGCAGTACTTC. As protein: CASSGTYAYEQYF.

The rearrangement uses TRBV3-1 (or the pseudogene TRBV3-2) and TRBJ2-7, with TRBD1 as a possible D gene (5 bases). CDR1 is LGHDT and CDR2 is YNNKEL in the germline V gene (reference sequence). The CDR3 is 13 residues long. The V gene lost 4 bases and the J gene lost 5 bases, with 12 bases spanning the gap. CDR3 protein: CASSLRTSHEQYF. CDR3 in DNA: TGTGCCAGCAGCCTCCGGACATCCCACGAGCAGTACTTC.

The chain couples TRBV7-9 to TRBJ2-1; no definite D call. The V gene lost 4 bases and the J gene lost 6 bases, with 16 bases spanning the gap. The CDR3 consists of 15 residues. Germline values: CDR1 SEHNR, CDR2 FQNEAQ (reference sequence). DNA for the CDR3: TGTGCCAGCAGCTACTCCGGAGTATCACGCAATGAGCAGTTCTTC. It translates to CASSYSGVSRNEQFF.

This chain connects TRBV28 to TRBJ2-3; 10 bases map to TRBD1. Germline lookup yields CDR1 MDHEN and CDR2 SYDVKM. This CDR3 has 12 residues. V lost 2 bases, J lost 15 bases, and 5 bases stayed unmatched. The CDR3 protein is CASSLARDRGYF. The CDR3, as DNA: TGTGCCAGCAGTTTAGCCCGGGACAGGGGCTATTTT.

The chain has TRBV5-4 and TRBJ1-6; tentative D call: TRBD1 (6 bases). This CDR3 has 14 amino acids. The germline CDR1 and CDR2 sequences are SGHNT and YYREEE (reference sequence). V lost 3 bases and J lost 8, with 12 bases in between. In DNA, the CDR3 is TGTGCCAGCAGCTCACAAGGGGGGGATTCACCCCTCCACTTT. Encoded protein: CASSSQGGDSPLHF. Combining the CDR3 with reference TRBV5-4 and TRBJ1-6 gives the whole variable domain ETGVTQSPTHLIKTRGQQVTLRCSSQSGHNTVSWYQQALGQGPQFIFQYYREEENGRGNFPPRFSGLQFPNYSSELNVNALELDDSALYLCASSSQGGDSPLHFGNGTRLTVT.

The chain carries TRBV19 and TRBJ2-1, with 9 nucleotides matching TRBD1. The germline CDR1 and CDR2 sequences are LNHDA and SQIVND (reference sequence). The V and J ends lost 6 bases and 7 bases, in that order; junction bases with no gene match: 13. The CDR3 covers 16 residues. CDR3 sequence reads: CASSGGPGTGWNEQFF. In nucleotides, the CDR3 is TGTGCCAGTAGCGGTGGCCCCGGGACAGGGTGGAATGAGCAGTTCTTC.

This chain joins TRBV28 and TRBJ1-6, with D possibly TRBD1 on 6 matching bases. The germline gives CDR1 MDHEN, CDR2 SYDVKM. CDR3 length: 14 residues. V lost 2 bases to trimming and J lost 10 bases, with 12 bases between them. The CDR3 DNA is TGTGCCAGCAGTTTAGGGTTTAGGGGGTCACCCCTCCACTTT. As protein: CASSLGFRGSPLHF.

The CDR3 is CASSLALPYNEQFF. The CDR3 DNA reads as TGCGCCAGCAGCTTGGCCCTCCCCTACAATGAGCAGTTCTTC. The chain joins TRBV5-1 to TRBJ2-1; the D is unclear. The CDR3 runs 14 residues. Germline lookup yields CDR1 SGHRS and CDR2 YFSETQ. The V end lost 0 bases, the J end lost 2 bases, and 6 bases lay between the germline ends.

This chain joins TRBV5-1 and TRBJ1-2, with TRBD1 as a possible D gene (5 bases). CDR1 is SGHRS and CDR2 is YFSETQ in the germline V gene. This CDR3 is built from 15 residues. Trimming stripped 3 bases from V and 0 bases from J, with 12 bases between. CDR3: CASSSNPDTNYGYTF. Here the CDR3 DNA reads TGCGCCAGCAGCTCGAACCCGGACACTAACTATGGCTACACCTTC.

The V and J genes are TRBV9 and TRBJ1-2; D might be TRBD1 (5 bases). The V and J ends lost 0 bases and 7 bases respectively, with 19 bases between them. This CDR3 is 16 amino acids long. Germline-derived CDR1 and CDR2 are SGDLS and YYNGEE. Here the CDR3 reads CASSVVSDSQVTGYTF. In DNA, the CDR3 is TGTGCCAGCAGCGTAGTCTCTGACAGCCAAGTTACTGGCTACACCTTC.

This chain joins TRBV15 and TRBJ1-5; 8 positions agree with TRBD1. CDR1 is LNHNV, CDR2 YYDKDF, per germline (reference sequence). CDR3 length: 15 amino acids. With 1 base clipped from V and 6 bases from J, the junction kept 5 bases outside the gene matches. CDR3 nucleotides: TGTGCCACCAGCAGAGTAGGACAGGGTAGTCAGCCCCAGCATTTT. It yields the protein CATSRVGQGSQPQHF.

The CDR3 is CSVGRRGGNTEAFF. The CDR3 bases are TGCAGCGTTGGTCGCAGGGGCGGGAACACTGAAGCTTTCTTT. The V and J genes are TRBV29-1 and TRBJ1-1, with D perhaps matching TRBD1 (6 bases). V shed 4 bases and J shed 1 base, with 13 bases lying between them. CDR1 SQVTM and CDR2 ANQGSEA come from the germline V gene. This CDR3 is 14 amino acids long.

Only a few counts were recorded for this clone. V and J are TRBV25-1 and TRBJ1-1; D not certain. The germline V gene has CDR1 MGHDK and CDR2 SYGVNS. V was shortened by 4 bases and J by 0 bases, with 6 bases between the two germline ends. CDR3 length: 13 residues. CDR3 amino acids: CASSGVVNTEAFF. The CDR3 coding sequence is TGTGCCAGCAGTGGAGTAGTGAACACTGAAGCTTTCTTT.

The chain employs TRBV5-1 and TRBJ2-3, with D hard to call. The CDR3 contains 12 residues. Germline CDR1 is SGHRS and CDR2 is YFSETQ. The ends were cut back, 3 bases at V and 0 bases at J, with 2 bases in the middle. The CDR3 loop is CASSSSTDTQYF. The CDR3 nucleotides are TGCGCCAGCAGCTCTAGCACAGATACGCAGTATTTT.